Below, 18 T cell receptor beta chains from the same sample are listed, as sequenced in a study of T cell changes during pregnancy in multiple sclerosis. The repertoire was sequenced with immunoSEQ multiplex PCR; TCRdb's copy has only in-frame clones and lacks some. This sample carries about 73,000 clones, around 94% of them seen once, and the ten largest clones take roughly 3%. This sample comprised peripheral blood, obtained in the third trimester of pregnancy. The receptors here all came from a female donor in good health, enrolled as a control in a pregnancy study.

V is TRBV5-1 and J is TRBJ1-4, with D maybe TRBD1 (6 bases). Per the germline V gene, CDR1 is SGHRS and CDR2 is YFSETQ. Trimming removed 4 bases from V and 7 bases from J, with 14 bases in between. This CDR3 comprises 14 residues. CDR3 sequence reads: CASSRTGLSEKLFF. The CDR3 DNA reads TGCGCCAGCAGCCGAACAGGGTTAAGTGAAAAACTGTTTTTT.

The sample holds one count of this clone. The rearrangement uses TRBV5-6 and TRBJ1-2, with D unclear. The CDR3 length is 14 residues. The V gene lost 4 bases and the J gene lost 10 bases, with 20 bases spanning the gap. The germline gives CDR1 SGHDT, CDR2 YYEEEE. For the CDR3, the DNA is TGTGCCAGCAGCCAACCAACGGACTGGGCGGTCTACACCTTC. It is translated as CASSQPTDWAVYTF.

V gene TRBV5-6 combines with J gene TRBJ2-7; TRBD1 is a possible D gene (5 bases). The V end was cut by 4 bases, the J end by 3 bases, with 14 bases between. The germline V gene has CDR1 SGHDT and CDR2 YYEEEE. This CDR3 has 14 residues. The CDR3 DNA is TGTGCCAGCAGCCATAATTTACAGGACTACGAGCAGTACTTC. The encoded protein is CASSHNLQDYEQYF.

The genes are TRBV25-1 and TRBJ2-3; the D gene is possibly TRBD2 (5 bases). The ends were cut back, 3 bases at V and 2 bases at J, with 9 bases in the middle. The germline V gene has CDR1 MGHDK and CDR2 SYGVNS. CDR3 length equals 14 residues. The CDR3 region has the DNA TGTGCCAGCAGTGAGGGCGGGCACACAGATACGCAGTATTTT. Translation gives CASSEGGHTDTQYF. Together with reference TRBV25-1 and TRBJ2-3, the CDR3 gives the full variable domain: EADIYQTPRYLVIGTGKKITLECSQTMGHDKMYWYQQDPGMELHLIHYSYGVNSTEKGDLSSESTVSRIRTEHFPLTLESARPSHTSQYLCASSEGGHTDTQYFGPGTRLTVL.

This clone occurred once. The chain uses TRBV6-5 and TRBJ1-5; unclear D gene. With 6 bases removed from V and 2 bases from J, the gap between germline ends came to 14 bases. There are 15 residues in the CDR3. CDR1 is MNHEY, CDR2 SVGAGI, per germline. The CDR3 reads CASRPEGVGNQPQHF. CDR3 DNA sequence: TGTGCCAGCAGACCCGAGGGTGTAGGCAATCAGCCCCAGCATTTT.

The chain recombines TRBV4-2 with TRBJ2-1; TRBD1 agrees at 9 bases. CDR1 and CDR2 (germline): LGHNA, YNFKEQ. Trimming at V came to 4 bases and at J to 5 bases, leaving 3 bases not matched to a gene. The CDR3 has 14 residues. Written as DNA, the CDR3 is TGTGCCAGCAGCCCGACAGGGGGGAACAATGAGCAGTTCTTC. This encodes CASSPTGGNNEQFF.

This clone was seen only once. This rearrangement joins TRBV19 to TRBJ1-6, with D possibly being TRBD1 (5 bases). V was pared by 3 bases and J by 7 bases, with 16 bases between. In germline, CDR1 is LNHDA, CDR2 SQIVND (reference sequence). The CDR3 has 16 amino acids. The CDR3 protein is CASSIRGGVANSPLHF. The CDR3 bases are TGTGCCAGTAGTATCCGCGGAGGGGTCGCAAATTCACCCCTCCACTTT.

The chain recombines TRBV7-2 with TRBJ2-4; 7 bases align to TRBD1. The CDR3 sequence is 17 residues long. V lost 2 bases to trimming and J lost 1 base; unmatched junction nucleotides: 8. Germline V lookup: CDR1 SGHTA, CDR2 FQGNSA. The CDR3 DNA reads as TGTGCCAGCAGCTTATGGGTGACAGGGAATGCCAAAAACATTCAGTACTTC. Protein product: CASSLWVTGNAKNIQYF. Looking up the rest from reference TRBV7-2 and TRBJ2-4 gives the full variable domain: GAGVSQSPSNKVTEKGKDVELRCDPISGHTALYWYRQSLGQGLEFLIYFQGNSAPDKSGLPSDRFSAERTGGSVSTLTIQRTQQEDSAVYLCASSLWVTGNAKNIQYFGAGTRLSVL.

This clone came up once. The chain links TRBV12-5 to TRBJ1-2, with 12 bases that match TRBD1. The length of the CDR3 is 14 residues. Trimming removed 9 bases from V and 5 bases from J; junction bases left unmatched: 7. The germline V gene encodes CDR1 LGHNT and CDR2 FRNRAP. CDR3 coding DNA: TGTGCTAGCGTTGGGACAGGGGGCGATTATGGCTACACCTTC. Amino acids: CASVGTGGDYGYTF. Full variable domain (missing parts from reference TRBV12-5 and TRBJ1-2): DARVTQTPRHKVTEMGQEVTMRCQPILGHNTVFWYRQTMMQGLELLAYFRNRAPLDDSGMPKDRFSAEMPDATLATLKIQPSEPRDSAVYFCASVGTGGDYGYTFGSGTRLTVV.

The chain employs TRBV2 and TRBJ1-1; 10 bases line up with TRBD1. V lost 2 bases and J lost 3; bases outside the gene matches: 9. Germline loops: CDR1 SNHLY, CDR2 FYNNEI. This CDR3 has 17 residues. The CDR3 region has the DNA TGTGCCAGCAGTGAATTTGGGTGGGACAGGGGAGACACTGAAGCTTTCTTT. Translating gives CASSEFGWDRGDTEAFF.

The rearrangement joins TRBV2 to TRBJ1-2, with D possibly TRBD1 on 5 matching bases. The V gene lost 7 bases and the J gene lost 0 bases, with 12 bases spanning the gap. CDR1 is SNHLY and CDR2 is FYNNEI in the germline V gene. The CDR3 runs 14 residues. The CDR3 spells CASNPDIPNYGYTF. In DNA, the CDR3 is TGTGCCAGCAACCCGGACATCCCTAACTATGGCTACACCTTC.

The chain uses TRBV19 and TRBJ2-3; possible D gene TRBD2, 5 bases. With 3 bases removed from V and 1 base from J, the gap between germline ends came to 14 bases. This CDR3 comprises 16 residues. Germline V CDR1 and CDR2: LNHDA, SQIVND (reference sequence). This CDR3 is CASSIMDSLGTDTQYF. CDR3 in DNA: TGTGCCAGTAGTATCATGGACTCCCTGGGCACAGATACGCAGTATTTT.

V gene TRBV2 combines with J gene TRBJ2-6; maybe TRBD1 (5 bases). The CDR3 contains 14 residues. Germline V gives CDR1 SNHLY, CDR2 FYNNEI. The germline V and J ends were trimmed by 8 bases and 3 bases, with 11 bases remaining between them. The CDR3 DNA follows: TGTGCCAGCCGTACAGGTAGTGGGGCCAACGTCCTGACTTTC. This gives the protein CASRTGSGANVLTF.

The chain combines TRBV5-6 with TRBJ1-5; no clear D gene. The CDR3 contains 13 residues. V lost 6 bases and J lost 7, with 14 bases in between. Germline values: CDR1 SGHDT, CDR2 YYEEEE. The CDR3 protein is CASTFGWAQPQHF. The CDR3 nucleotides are TGTGCCAGCACCTTTGGCTGGGCCCAGCCCCAGCATTTT.

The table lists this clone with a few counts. The DNA of the CDR3 is TGTGCCAGCAGTGACAGGGGGCGCTTTAGTCTGAACACTGAAGCTTTCTTT. Protein product: CASSDRGRFSLNTEAFF. The gene calls are TRBV6-1 and TRBJ1-1; 8 bases are a match to TRBD1. CDR3 length: 17 amino acids. Trimming removed 3 bases from V and 0 bases from J; junction bases left unmatched: 9. The V gene's germline CDR1 is MNHNS and CDR2 SASEGT.

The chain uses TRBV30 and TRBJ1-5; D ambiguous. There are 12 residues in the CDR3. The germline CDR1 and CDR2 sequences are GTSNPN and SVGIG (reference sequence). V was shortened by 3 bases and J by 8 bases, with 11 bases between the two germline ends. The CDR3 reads CAWSASIEPQHF. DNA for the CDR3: TGTGCCTGGAGCGCCTCCATAGAGCCCCAGCATTTT.

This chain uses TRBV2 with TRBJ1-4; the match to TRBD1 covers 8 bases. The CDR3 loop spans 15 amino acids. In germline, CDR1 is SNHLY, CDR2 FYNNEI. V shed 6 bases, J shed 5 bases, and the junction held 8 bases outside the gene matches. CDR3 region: CASSRSGQGNEKLFF. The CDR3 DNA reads TGTGCCAGCAGCAGGTCCGGACAGGGAAATGAAAAACTGTTTTTT.

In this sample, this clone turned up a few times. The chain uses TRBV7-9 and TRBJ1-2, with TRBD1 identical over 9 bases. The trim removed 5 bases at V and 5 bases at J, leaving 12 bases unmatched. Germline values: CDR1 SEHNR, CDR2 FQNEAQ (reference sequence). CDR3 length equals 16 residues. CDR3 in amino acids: CASSVRQGELGYGYTF. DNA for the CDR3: TGTGCCAGCAGCGTACGACAGGGGGAATTAGGGTATGGCTACACCTTC.